One and the same sample provided the 24 T cell receptor beta chains below, sequenced in a study of shared T cell receptors in the human thymus. Produced via immunoSEQ multiplex PCR; TCRdb's table is partial and in-frame only. The sample holds around 730,000 clones, 70% to 90% seen once. This sample was shared with a second study, whose subject was human thymus T cells.

The material sequenced was thymocytes. The receptors originated from a girl under three years old with a congenital heart defect.

The chain combines TRBV7-2 with TRBJ2-5; unclear D gene. Trimming shortened V by 5 bases and J by 5 bases, and 15 bases separated the two germline ends. Per the germline V gene, CDR1 is SGHTA and CDR2 is FQGNSA. There are 14 residues in the CDR3. CDR3 amino acids: CASSHSRGRETQYF. The CDR3, as DNA: TGTGCCAGCAGCCATAGTAGAGGTCGGGAGACCCAGTACTTC.

The rearrangement links TRBV11-1 to TRBJ2-5; 8 bases fit TRBD2. Germline-derived CDR1 and CDR2 are SGHAT and FQDESV (reference sequence). This CDR3 contains 16 residues. The trim removed 5 bases at V and 1 base at J, leaving 9 bases unmatched. The CDR3 region is CASSQKGAGAQETQYF. CDR3 sequence (DNA): TGTGCCAGCAGCCAAAAAGGAGCGGGGGCCCAAGAGACCCAGTACTTC.

This chain uses TRBV18 with TRBJ1-1, with no clear D. The CDR3 contains 17 residues. Germline values: CDR1 KGHSH, CDR2 LQKENI. Trimming took 0 bases from V and 6 from J, leaving 20 bases between them. The CDR3, as DNA: TGTGCCAGCTCACCACCGTTCTCGTTCGGGAAAATAGCTGAAGCTTTCTTT. As protein: CASSPPFSFGKIAEAFF.

This chain links TRBV2 with TRBJ1-2; 9 positions match TRBD1. Germline V gives CDR1 SNHLY, CDR2 FYNNEI. This CDR3 is 13 amino acids long. After removal of 6 bases from V and 10 bases from J, the junction contained 9 bases not matched to a gene. CDR3 protein: CASSLDRGDHYTF. The CDR3 DNA follows: TGTGCCAGCAGCCTGGACAGGGGAGATCACTACACCTTC.

This clone has just a few counts. The V gene is TRBV7-6, the J gene TRBJ1-2; D possibly corresponds to TRBD1 (6 bases). The CDR3 is 13 amino acids. Deletions cut 5 bases from V and 1 base from J, with 8 bases between. Germline CDR1 SGHVS, CDR2 FNYEAQ. Here the CDR3 reads CASSDRNNYGYTF. CDR3 nucleotides: TGTGCCAGCAGCGACAGGAATAACTATGGCTACACCTTC.

This rearrangement joins TRBV6-5 to TRBJ2-7; 8 bases map to TRBD1. The CDR3 spans 13 residues. Looked up from germline, CDR1 is MNHEY and CDR2 is SVGAGI. V gave up 2 bases and J gave up 6 bases; unmatched junction bases: 3. The CDR3 sequence: CASSYGTGTEQYF. The DNA of the CDR3 is TGTGCCAGCAGTTACGGGACAGGAACCGAGCAGTACTTC.

The rearrangement joins TRBV14 to TRBJ1-1, with D tentatively TRBD1 (5 bases). V gave up 2 bases and J gave up 10 bases, with 20 bases separating them. This CDR3 has 15 amino acids. The germline CDR1 and CDR2 sequences are SGHDN and FVKESK. CDR3 DNA sequence: TGTGCCAGCAGCCAAATGGGGTCCACGGGGGTACGAGCTTTCTTT. Protein sequence: CASSQMGSTGVRAFF.

The CDR3 DNA follows: TGTGCCAGCAAAACCGAGGACACCATATATTTT. Translation: CASKTEDTIYF. J is TRBJ1-3 and V is TRBV6-5; D remains ambiguous. Trimming cost V 7 bases and J 8 bases, with 9 bases left between them. Germline CDR1 reads MNHEY; CDR2 reads SVGAGI. The CDR3 totals 11 residues.

This sequence joins TRBV5-1 and TRBJ1-4, with D unresolved. The germline V gene encodes CDR1 SGHRS and CDR2 YFSETQ. The CDR3 is 14 amino acids. V lost 0 bases to trimming and J lost 8 bases, with 11 bases between them. CDR3 sequence: CASSLEPDWEKLFF. Written as DNA, the CDR3 is TGCGCCAGCAGCTTGGAACCAGATTGGGAAAAACTGTTTTTT.

This clone has a handful of counts. This sequence joins TRBV6-5 and TRBJ2-5; D is possibly TRBD2 (6 bases). Germline CDR1 and CDR2: MNHEY and SVGAGI. This CDR3 spans 14 amino acids. Trimming removed 6 bases at V and 3 bases at J, with 14 bases between. Here the CDR3 reads CASSRGTGKETQYF. CDR3 DNA: TGTGCCAGCAGCCGCGGGACCGGAAAAGAGACCCAGTACTTC.

This clone was detected once. The J gene is TRBJ1-5, the V gene TRBV19, with a weak D call TRBD1 (6 bases). This CDR3 region has 14 residues. The germline V and J ends were trimmed by 10 bases and 3 bases, with 16 bases remaining between them. Germline V lookup: CDR1 LNHDA, CDR2 SQIVND (reference sequence). CDR3 in amino acids: CATLDRTHNQPQHF. The CDR3 DNA follows: TGTGCCACCCTCGACAGGACTCACAATCAGCCCCAGCATTTT.

The chain uses TRBV5-1 and TRBJ2-3, with a weak D call TRBD2 (5 bases). V was clipped by 6 bases and J by 5 bases, with 19 bases between them. Germline V gene data show CDR1 as SGHRS and CDR2 as YFSETQ. This CDR3 is 15 amino acids long. CDR3 in amino acids: CASTKEMGSEDTQYF. In DNA form, the CDR3 reads TGCGCCAGCACGAAAGAAATGGGGAGTGAAGATACGCAGTATTTT.

The rearrangement uses TRBV6-4 and TRBJ2-7; TRBD1 matches 9 bases. CDR3 size: 15 residues. The V gene's germline CDR1 is MRHNA and CDR2 SNTAGT. Trimming cost V 6 bases and J 8 bases; bases outside gene matches: 14. The CDR3 DNA reads TGTGCCAGCAGAGCCTATACCGGGACAGGGTCAAAGCAGTACTTC. Its translation is CASRAYTGTGSKQYF.

The rearrangement links TRBV7-2 to TRBJ1-1; TRBD1 agrees at 7 bases. The CDR3 loop spans 15 amino acids. Germline values: CDR1 SGHTA, CDR2 FQGNSA. Trimming took 6 bases from V and 1 from J; bases not matched to a gene: 8. In DNA, the CDR3 is TGTGCCAGCAGGGACCAGGGGGGCACGAACACTGAAGCTTTCTTT. As protein: CASRDQGGTNTEAFF.

This clone was seen a handful of times. This chain joins TRBV6-1 and TRBJ2-7, with TRBD1 matching 10 bases. The CDR3 is 14 amino acids. From germline, CDR1 is MNHNS and CDR2 SASEGT. The V segment lost 5 bases and the J segment 2 bases; nucleotides outside the gene matches: 3. CDR3 DNA: TGTGCCAGCAGTCCCGGACAGGGGGCCTACGAGCAGTACTTC. Translated, it gives CASSPGQGAYEQYF.

CDR3 coding DNA: TGCGCCAGCAGTGTTGGGCAGGGGTACGGCTACACCTTC. As protein: CASSVGQGYGYTF. The chain has TRBV10-1 and TRBJ1-2; tentatively, D is TRBD1 (6 bases). Germline V CDR1 and CDR2: WNHNN, SYGVQD (reference sequence). The CDR3 runs 13 residues. V lost 4 bases, J lost 8 bases, and 14 bases lay in between.

The chain carries TRBV30 and TRBJ1-6; maybe TRBD1 (6 bases). Trimming took 3 bases from V and 10 from J, leaving 16 bases between them. This CDR3 spans 14 amino acids. The germline V gene encodes CDR1 GTSNPN and CDR2 SVGIG (reference sequence). CDR3 sequence (DNA): TGTGCCTGGAGCCCAGACAGGCTAAACTCACCCCTCCACTTT. Its protein is CAWSPDRLNSPLHF.

V is TRBV4-1 and J is TRBJ2-1, with a weak D call TRBD2 (5 bases). The CDR3 runs to 18 residues. Germline V gene sequence: CDR1 MGHRA, CDR2 YSYEKL. V was trimmed by 4 bases and J by 2 bases, leaving 21 bases between them. DNA of the CDR3: TGCGCCAGCAGCCCCCAGGAACGACCGGAGGTAACCTACAATGAGCAGTTCTTC. Amino acid sequence: CASSPQERPEVTYNEQFF.

The V and J genes are TRBV13 and TRBJ1-1, with 12 positions matching TRBD1. V trimming: 4 bases; J trimming: 7 bases; junction bases outside the gene matches: 22. The germline V gene encodes CDR1 PRHDT and CDR2 FYEKMQ (reference sequence). The CDR3 is 20 amino acids. The CDR3, as DNA: TGTGCCAGCAGCTCAGTAAAACCGGGACAGGGGGCGCGAGTTAACTTTGAAGCTTTCTTT. Its translation: CASSSVKPGQGARVNFEAFF.

J is TRBJ2-3 and V is TRBV28; 7 bases are shared with TRBD1. After removal of 10 bases from V and 4 bases from J, the junction contained 14 bases not matched to a gene. Germline V gives CDR1 MDHEN, CDR2 SYDVKM. CDR3 size: 15 residues. The CDR3 sequence is CATSNEAGGPDTQYF. CDR3 in DNA: TGTGCCACCTCTAACGAAGCAGGGGGTCCAGATACGCAGTATTTT. Drawing the rest from reference TRBV28 and TRBJ2-3, the complete variable domain is DVKVTQSSRYLVKRTGEKVFLECVQDMDHENMFWYRQDPGLGLRLIYFSYDVKMKEKGDIPEGYSVSREKKERFSLILESASTNQTSMYLCATSNEAGGPDTQYFGPGTRLTVL.

The CDR3 loop reads CASSLRLAGDDNEQFF. The CDR3 DNA reads TGTGCCAGCAGCCTGAGACTAGCGGGAGATGACAATGAGCAGTTCTTC. The rearrangement uses TRBV7-2 and TRBJ2-1; 12 nucleotides match TRBD2. Trimming removed 5 bases from V and 5 bases from J; junction bases left unmatched: 7. CDR1 is SGHTA, CDR2 FQGNSA, per germline. CDR3 length: 16 amino acids.

For the CDR3, the DNA is TGCGCCAGCAGCCAGAGACAGGGACAAGTTCGAAGATCCTATAATTCACCCCTCCACTTT. It specifies CASSQRQGQVRRSYNSPLHF. The chain combines TRBV4-1 with TRBJ1-6; TRBD1 agrees at 7 bases. Trimming at V came to 3 bases and at J to 1 base, leaving 15 bases not matched to a gene. This CDR3 has 20 residues. Germline values: CDR1 MGHRA, CDR2 YSYEKL.

V gene TRBV11-3 combines with J gene TRBJ1-5; D gene uncertain. V was trimmed by 2 bases and J by 1 base, leaving 15 bases between them. The CDR3 loop spans 17 amino acids. The germline V gene has CDR1 SGHNT and CDR2 YENEEA. In DNA form, the CDR3 reads TGTGCCAGCAGCTTACGACTTGGTGGAGGCAGCAATCAGCCCCAGCATTTT. The encoded protein is CASSLRLGGGSNQPQHF.

V usage is TRBV9 and J usage is TRBJ2-1; perhaps TRBD2 as D (7 bases). Germline values: CDR1 SGDLS, CDR2 YYNGEE. The CDR3 loop spans 15 amino acids. Trimming removed 1 base at V and 1 base at J, with 9 bases between. In DNA, the CDR3 is TGTGCCAGCAGCGTACGGGGGGCATCCTACAATGAGCAGTTCTTC. It specifies CASSVRGASYNEQFF.